These 24 T cell receptor beta chains came from one sample sequenced in a study of control samples from healthy donors and cancer patients. Assay used: immunoSEQ multiplex PCR; TCRdb lists only in-frame clones, some missing. The sample carries fewer than 200,000 clones, approximately 86% recorded once. Sequenced material: blood. These receptors came from a woman younger than 45 in good health.

This clone occurred a few times. The gene calls are TRBV18 and TRBJ1-1; D ambiguous. The ends were cut back, 4 bases at V and 1 base at J, with 7 bases in the middle. This CDR3 has 13 amino acids. CDR1 KGHSH and CDR2 LQKENI come from the germline V gene. In DNA, the CDR3 is TGTGCCAGCTCACAGTCACCGAACACTGAAGCTTTCTTT. This codes for CASSQSPNTEAFF.

The V and J genes are TRBV24-1 and TRBJ2-3; possible D gene TRBD2, 6 bases. In germline, CDR1 is KGHDR, CDR2 SFDVKD. The CDR3 totals 18 residues. Trimming removed 5 bases from V and 0 bases from J, with 20 bases in between. The CDR3 here is CATSAPQGGAGSTDTQYF. Here the CDR3 DNA reads TGTGCCACCAGTGCTCCCCAGGGCGGGGCAGGGAGCACAGATACGCAGTATTTT.

This chain uses TRBV7-2 with TRBJ2-5, with D unresolved. The CDR3 consists of 16 residues. Trimming removed 4 bases from V and 0 bases from J, with 15 bases in between. Germline V gene sequence: CDR1 SGHTA, CDR2 FQGNSA. CDR3 in amino acids: CASSSPDRLYQETQYF. The CDR3 nucleotides read TGTGCCAGCAGCTCTCCGGACCGCTTGTACCAAGAGACCCAGTACTTC.

The chain combines TRBV10-3 with TRBJ2-3; 8 nucleotides match TRBD2. V was clipped by 2 bases and J by 1 base; unmatched bases: 5. This CDR3 is 16 amino acids long. Germline assignment: CDR1 ENHRY and CDR2 SYGVKD. Here the CDR3 reads CAISEIRRGGTDTQYF. In DNA form, the CDR3 reads TGTGCCATCAGTGAGATACGGCGGGGGGGCACAGATACGCAGTATTTT.

The rearrangement joins TRBV3-1 (or the pseudogene TRBV3-2) to TRBJ2-7; TRBD1 or TRBD2 may be the D gene (5 bases each). The CDR3 covers 12 residues. Germline CDR1 LGHDT, CDR2 YNNKEL (reference sequence). The germline V and J ends were trimmed by 4 bases and 12 bases, with 16 bases remaining between them. CDR3 coding DNA: TGTGCCAGCAGCCCCAACGGACGGGACCCGTACTTC. Its protein product is CASSPNGRDPYF.

This clone occurred once. The V and J genes are TRBV30 and TRBJ2-3; D is possibly TRBD2 (6 bases). V was trimmed by 5 bases and J by 5 bases, leaving 11 bases between them. Germline CDR1 and CDR2: GTSNPN and SVGIG (reference sequence). The length of the CDR3 is 12 residues. This CDR3 is CAWAGLGDTQYF. The CDR3 region has the DNA TGTGCCTGGGCGGGACTGGGAGATACGCAGTATTTT.

This sequence joins TRBV29-1 and TRBJ1-2, with TRBD1 identical over 7 bases. The trim removed 3 bases at V and 2 bases at J, leaving 3 bases unmatched. The CDR3 extends over 13 amino acids. Germline V lookup: CDR1 SQVTM, CDR2 ANQGSEA. CDR3 protein: CSVDVRGNYGYTF. The CDR3 nucleotides read TGCAGCGTTGATGTCAGGGGGAACTATGGCTACACCTTC.

The chain couples TRBV19 to TRBJ1-6; 7 nucleotides agree with TRBD1. There are 15 residues in the CDR3. Trimming at V came to 4 bases and at J to 7 bases, leaving 7 bases not matched to a gene. Germline V gene data show CDR1 as LNHDA and CDR2 as SQIVND (reference sequence). The CDR3 region is CASSSGDRSNSPLHF. The CDR3 bases are TGTGCCAGTAGTAGTGGGGACAGAAGCAATTCACCCCTCCACTTT.

V usage is TRBV21-1 and J usage is TRBJ1-5; the table names TRBD1, a call not compared with the DNA. TRBV21-1 is annotated as a pseudogene. This CDR3 comprises 15 residues. The CDR3 DNA sequence: TGTGCCAGCAGCAACCGGACAGGGAACAATCAGCCCCAGCATTTT. Translated: CASSNRTGNNQPQHF.

This chain uses TRBV5-1 with TRBJ2-5, with TRBD2 identical over 9 bases. Germline V gene lookup returns CDR1 SGHRS and CDR2 YFSETQ. With V trimmed by 0 bases and J by 3 bases, 3 bases remained unmatched. This CDR3 has 15 residues. CDR3 loop: CASSLASGVKETQYF. Here the CDR3 DNA reads TGCGCCAGCAGCTTGGCTAGCGGGGTTAAAGAGACCCAGTACTTC. The full variable domain, with the rest looked up from reference TRBV5-1 and TRBJ2-5, is KAGVTQTPRYLIKTRGQQVTLSCSPISGHRSVSWYQQTPGQGLQFLFEYFSETQRNKGNFPGRFSGRQFSNSRSEMNVSTLELGDSALYLCASSLASGVKETQYFGPGTRLLVL.

The rearrangement uses TRBV19 and TRBJ2-5; 7 nucleotides match TRBD1. Per germline, CDR1 LNHDA and CDR2 SQIVND (reference sequence). This CDR3 is built from 14 residues. J was trimmed by 4 bases and V by 5 bases; bases with no gene match: 7. CDR3 in amino acids: CASSHGQVGETQYF. CDR3 in DNA: TGTGCCAGTAGTCATGGACAGGTAGGAGAGACCCAGTACTTC.

V and J are TRBV28 and TRBJ1-6; D gene ambiguous. CDR1 is MDHEN and CDR2 is SYDVKM in the germline V gene. V lost 4 bases and J lost 0, with 10 bases in between. The CDR3 loop spans 16 amino acids. The CDR3 reads CASSSPRLSYNSPLHF. The CDR3 coding sequence is TGTGCCAGCAGTTCCCCTCGACTCTCCTATAATTCACCCCTCCACTTT.

The rearrangement links TRBV30 to TRBJ2-5; no clear D gene. Germline assignment: CDR1 GTSNPN and CDR2 SVGIG (reference sequence). This CDR3 has 12 residues. The CDR3 spells CACNGRVETQYF. In nucleotides, the CDR3 is TGTGCTTGTAATGGTCGGGTAGAGACCCAGTACTTC.

The chain is built from TRBV6-6 and TRBJ2-2; D unresolved. The CDR3 length is 12 residues. The ends were cut back, 5 bases at V and 6 bases at J, with 7 bases in the middle. The germline V gene encodes CDR1 MNHNY and CDR2 SVGAGI (reference sequence). The CDR3 bases are TGTGCCAGCAGTCCCGGCGCCGGGGAGCTGTTTTTT. Its protein is CASSPGAGELFF.

The CDR3 is CAWIPQVSHGYTF. The CDR3 coding sequence is TGTGCCTGGATTCCCCAGGTATCCCATGGCTACACCTTC. The rearrangement joins TRBV30 to TRBJ1-2; D is uncertain. The CDR3 consists of 13 residues. Germline loops: CDR1 GTSNPN, CDR2 SVGIG (reference sequence). V dropped 4 bases and J dropped 6 bases, with 15 bases sitting between them.

The chain couples TRBV10-3 to TRBJ2-7; TRBD1 matches at 10 bases. The J segment lost 5 bases and the V segment lost 0 bases, leaving 7 bases of the junction unmatched. Germline-derived CDR1 and CDR2 are ENHRY and SYGVKD. There are 16 residues in the CDR3. CDR3 DNA: TGTGCCATCAGTGAGTCACCCGGGACAGGGGAAGACGAGCAGTACTTC. Translation gives CAISESPGTGEDEQYF.

The V and J genes are TRBV5-6 and TRBJ2-3, with D possibly TRBD2 on 5 matching bases. The V end lost 5 bases, the J end lost 3 bases, and 13 bases lay between the germline ends. The CDR3 has 14 residues. The germline V gene encodes CDR1 SGHDT and CDR2 YYEEEE. CDR3 in DNA: TGTGCCAGCAGTCCGGGCCCGGGAACAGATACGCAGTATTTT. This codes for CASSPGPGTDTQYF.

The table lists this clone with a count of one. The chain has TRBV20-1 and TRBJ2-3, with 8 bases identical to TRBD2. From germline, CDR1 is DFQATT and CDR2 SNEGSKA (reference sequence). Germline trimming cut 3 bases from V and 4 bases from J; bases unmatched to any gene: 9. CDR3 size: 15 residues. CDR3 sequence (DNA): TGCAGTGCTAGTCGATCCCGGGGGGGCGCAGATACGCAGTATTTT. Translated: CSASRSRGGADTQYF.

The chain recombines TRBV10-3 with TRBJ1-6; 10 positions match TRBD1. CDR1 ENHRY and CDR2 SYGVKD come from the germline V gene. The CDR3 totals 17 residues. The V segment lost 6 bases and the J segment 0 bases; nucleotides outside the gene matches: 5. The CDR3 coding sequence is TGTGCCATCAGGGCGGGACAGGGGAGCTCCTATAATTCACCCCTCCACTTT. It specifies CAIRAGQGSSYNSPLHF.

V usage is TRBV27 and J usage is TRBJ1-4, with no clear D. The ends were cut back, 6 bases at V and 8 bases at J, with 19 bases in the middle. The CDR3 has 15 amino acids. CDR1 is MNHEY and CDR2 is SMNVEV in the germline V gene (reference sequence). In nucleotides, the CDR3 is TGTGCCAGCAGCCCTAGCTGGGTCCGGGGAGAAAAACTGTTTTTT. Its translation: CASSPSWVRGEKLFF.

The CDR3 reads CASSRRDSIYEQYF. CDR3 bases: TGTGCCAGCAGCCGAAGGGACTCAATCTACGAGCAGTACTTC. This chain joins TRBV11-2 and TRBJ2-7; tentative D call: TRBD2 (6 bases). The germline CDR1 and CDR2 sequences are SGHAT and FQNNGV. V dropped 5 bases and J dropped 3 bases, with 14 bases sitting between them. This CDR3 comprises 14 residues.

This chain links TRBV12-3 or TRBV12-4 with TRBJ2-2; D uncertain. Trimming removed 2 bases at V and 4 bases at J, with 5 bases between. The CDR3 has 13 residues. In DNA form, the CDR3 reads TGTGCCAGCAGTTTAATGGTCACCGGGGAGCTGTTTTTT. Protein product: CASSLMVTGELFF.

The chain employs TRBV4-1 and TRBJ2-3; 8 nucleotides align to TRBD2. J was trimmed by 3 bases and V by 2 bases; bases with no gene match: 7. CDR3 size: 16 residues. Germline CDR1 MGHRA, CDR2 YSYEKL. This chain's CDR3 is CASSQPSGGRTDTQYF. For the CDR3, the DNA is TGCGCCAGCAGCCAACCAAGCGGGGGACGTACAGATACGCAGTATTTT.

There are a few counts of this clone. The chain employs TRBV2 and TRBJ1-2, with unresolved D. The CDR3 has 11 residues. Germline V CDR1 and CDR2: SNHLY, FYNNEI. V was trimmed by 5 bases and J by 14 bases, leaving 15 bases between them. The CDR3 loop is CASSLRQKGTF. The DNA of the CDR3 is TGTGCCAGCAGTCTGCGGCAGAAAGGTACCTTC.